This T cell receptor (beta chain) was captured in a study of blood T cell repertoires in COVID-19. Sequencing used immunoSEQ multiplex PCR; TCRdb keeps in-frame clones, though not all of them. In the table there are approximately 140,000 clones, over 80% of which are singletons. Seattle researchers signed up patients amid active infection and tracked them longitudinally. V was clipped by 6 bases and J by 5 bases; unmatched bases: 3. The CDR3 extends over 13 amino acids. In germline, CDR1 is MNHEY, CDR2 SVGAGI. The specimen was peripheral blood. The source of this sequence is a man between 25 and 39 years old with COVID-19, enrolled during active disease. The V gene is TRBV6-5, the J gene TRBJ2-5, with 10 bases identical to TRBD1. As DNA, the CDR3 is TGTGCCAGCAGCGGGACAGGGGAGGAGACCCAGTACTTC. Translating it yields CASSGTGEETQYF.